The entry that follows covers one T cell receptor beta chain sequence. The sample comes from a study of blood T cell repertoires in COVID-19. Data came from immunoSEQ multiplex PCR; TCRdb stores just in-frame clones and leaves some out. The sample holds fewer than 500,000 clones, around 87% seen once. The CDR3 is 14 amino acids. Germline assignment: CDR1 SGHTA and CDR2 FQGNSA. Trimming removed 5 bases at V and 0 bases at J, with 9 bases between. The J gene is TRBJ2-3, the V gene TRBV7-2; D is possibly TRBD2 (5 bases). The sequence was collected from a man aged 25-45 years who had recovered from COVID-19. The sample taken for sequencing was PBMCs or T cells enriched from blood (not recorded which). The CDR3 bases are TGTGCCAGCAGCCCGGACTTTAGCACAGATACGCAGTATTTT. This sequence encodes CASSPDFSTDTQYF.